This paragraph covers one T cell receptor beta chain sequence. Its antigen remains unidentified. It has no much larger one-base neighbor in the sample; base qualities were not kept. CDR1 and CDR2, looked up from the germline V gene, are MNHNS and SASEGT. Measured from the cysteine to the phenylalanine, the CDR3 is 15 residues long. Only the CDR3 part of the read is kept: 45 bases, read in frame from the first base. Deletion took 1 base off V and 3 bases off J, with a span of 13 bases between the germline ends. The data stem from a study of blood T cell repertoires in COVID-19 (dated by TCRdb to about 2020). In the study overall: The collaborator samples originated in the United States, Italy and Spain and spanned the acute and convalescent phases of COVID-19. The repertoires were made available in a free public database intended to serve as a resource for research on the immune response to SARS-CoV-2. The dataset comprised deeply sampled blood TCRbeta repertoires from subjects exposed to, actively infected with, or recovered from COVID-19. Where HLA class I and class II types were available, the types were taken from metadata supplied by the sample provider, not from assay-based typing. Sample metadata almost always included a de-identified subject ID, COVID-19 status, age in years and sex. The samples were drawn from two sources: the first 160 participants of the ongoing ImmuneRACE study, and 1,254 subjects contributed by 6 global collaborators. The material from the prospective study consisted of cDNA or gDNA derived from T cells, B-cell-depleted T cells, or PBMCs. Overall results and qualifications from the work: The amount of clinical and demographic metadata varied by source and participant and was provided uncurated.

Each collaborating institution followed its own protocols to collect whole blood in K2EDTA tubes. Collaborator samples were shipped for TCRbeta analysis as frozen whole blood, isolated PBMCs, or DNA extracted from either sample type. The immunoSEQ Assay, a bias-controlled multiplex PCR, was used to amplify TCRbeta CDR3 regions from genomic DNA. As for the authors' bioinformatics: The number of nucleated cells in each sample was estimated from the amplification of reference gene primers within the assay. To quantify the absolute abundance of each unique TCRbeta CDR3 rearrangement, sequence reads were collapsed and filtered. For each sample, productive Simpson clonality was calculated by taking the square root of Simpson's diversity index across productive rearrangements. Not all clones reach the TCRdb copy of this immuneACCESS table, which keeps in-frame sequences only. Checked studies attribute under half of the gap to unresolved V genes and leave the rest unexplained. D and trimming were read from the DNA, whereas the V and J calls and clone size are those reported in that table. The sample profile shows over 60,000 clones; 84% of them were found once. Together, the top ten hold roughly 12% of the sample.

This clonotype was obtained from a human donor in a cohort sampled during active COVID-19. The sequencing sample was made of peripheral blood. The chain couples TRBV6-1 to TRBJ2-7; the D gene is perhaps TRBD2, on 6 matching bases. Here the CDR3 is given as CASSEVGTVYYEQYF. The DNA is as follows: TGTGCCAGCAGTGAAGTGGGGACTGTTTACTACGAGCAGTACTTC.